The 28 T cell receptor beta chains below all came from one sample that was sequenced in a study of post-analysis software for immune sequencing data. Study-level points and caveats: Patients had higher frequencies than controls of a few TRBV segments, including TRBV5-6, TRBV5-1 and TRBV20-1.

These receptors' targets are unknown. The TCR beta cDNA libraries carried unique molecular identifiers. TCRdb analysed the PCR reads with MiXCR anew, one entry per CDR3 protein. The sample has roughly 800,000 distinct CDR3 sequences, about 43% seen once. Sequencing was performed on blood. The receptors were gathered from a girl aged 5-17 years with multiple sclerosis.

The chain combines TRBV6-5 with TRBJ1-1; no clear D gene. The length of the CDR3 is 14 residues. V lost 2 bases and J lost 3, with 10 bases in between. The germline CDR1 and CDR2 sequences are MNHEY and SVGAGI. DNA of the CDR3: TGTGCCAGCAGTTACCAGAGCTCGGACACTGAAGCTTTCTTT. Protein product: CASSYQSSDTEAFF.

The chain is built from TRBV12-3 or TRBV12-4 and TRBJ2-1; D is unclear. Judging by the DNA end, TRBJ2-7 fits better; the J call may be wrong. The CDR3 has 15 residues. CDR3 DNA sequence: TGTGCCAGCAGCCCCCCCGCAGCAATTTACAATGAGCAGTACTTC. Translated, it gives CASSPPAAIYNEQYF.

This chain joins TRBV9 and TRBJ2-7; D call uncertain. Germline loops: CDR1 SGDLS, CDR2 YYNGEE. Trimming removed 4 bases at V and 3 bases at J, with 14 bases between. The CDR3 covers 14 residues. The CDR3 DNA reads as TGTGCCAGCAGCAAAACTGGTCTCAACTACGAGCAGTACTTC. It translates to CASSKTGLNYEQYF.

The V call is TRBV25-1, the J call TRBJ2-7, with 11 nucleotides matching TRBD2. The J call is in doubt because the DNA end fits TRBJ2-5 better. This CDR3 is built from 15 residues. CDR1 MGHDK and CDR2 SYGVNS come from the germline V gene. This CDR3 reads CASSNPLAGEETQYF. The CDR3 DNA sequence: TGTGCCAGCAGTAATCCACTAGCGGGAGAAGAGACCCAGTACTTC.

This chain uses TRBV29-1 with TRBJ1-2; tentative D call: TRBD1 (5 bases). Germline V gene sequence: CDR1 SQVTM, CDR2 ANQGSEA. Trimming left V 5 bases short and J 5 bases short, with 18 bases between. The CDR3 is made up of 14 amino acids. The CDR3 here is CSVPQWGSAYGYTF. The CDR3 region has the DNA TGCAGCGTTCCACAGTGGGGCTCAGCGTATGGCTACACCTTC.

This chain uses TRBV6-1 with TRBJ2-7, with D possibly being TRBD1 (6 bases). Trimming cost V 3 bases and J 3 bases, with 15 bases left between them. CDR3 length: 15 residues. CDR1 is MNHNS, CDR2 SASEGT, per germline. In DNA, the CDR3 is TGTGCCAGCAGTGACTGGGCAGGGGCGGACTACGAGCAGTACTTC. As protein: CASSDWAGADYEQYF.

The CDR3 sequence is CAIMGDRGGYEQYF. CDR3 DNA: TGTGCCATCATGGGCGACAGGGGGGGATACGAGCAGTACTTC. The J gene is TRBJ2-5, the V gene TRBV10-3; TRBD1 matches 9 bases. The last part of the DNA fits TRBJ2-7 better; the J call may be wrong. The CDR3 is 14 amino acids. Germline values: CDR1 ENHRY, CDR2 SYGVKD.

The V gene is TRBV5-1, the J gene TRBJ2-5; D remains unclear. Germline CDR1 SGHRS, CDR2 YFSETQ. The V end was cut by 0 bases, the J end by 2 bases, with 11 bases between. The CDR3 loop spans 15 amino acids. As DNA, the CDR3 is TGCGCCAGCAGCTTGGGTGAGGTACCTCAAGAGACCCAGTACTTC. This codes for CASSLGEVPQETQYF.

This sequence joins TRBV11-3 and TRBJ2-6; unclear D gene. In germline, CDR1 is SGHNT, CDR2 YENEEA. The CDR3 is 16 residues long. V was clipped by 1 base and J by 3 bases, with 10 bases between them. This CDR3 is CASSLAPLVGANVLTF. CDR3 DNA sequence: TGTGCCAGCAGCTTAGCCCCTTTAGTTGGGGCCAACGTCCTGACTTTC. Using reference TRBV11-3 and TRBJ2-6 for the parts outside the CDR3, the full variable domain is EAGVVQSPRYKIIEKKQPVAFWCNPISGHNTLYWYLQNLGQGPELLIRYENEEAVDDSQLPKDRFSAERLKGVDSTLKIQPAELGDSAVYLCASSLAPLVGANVLTFGAGSRLTVL.

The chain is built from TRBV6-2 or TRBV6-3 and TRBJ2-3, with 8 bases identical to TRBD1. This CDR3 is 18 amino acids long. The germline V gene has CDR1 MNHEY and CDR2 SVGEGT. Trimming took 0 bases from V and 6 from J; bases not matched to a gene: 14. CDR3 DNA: TGTGCCAGCAGTTACTCATCCCGACGGGACAGGATCGGGGATACGCAGTATTTT. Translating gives CASSYSSRRDRIGDTQYF.

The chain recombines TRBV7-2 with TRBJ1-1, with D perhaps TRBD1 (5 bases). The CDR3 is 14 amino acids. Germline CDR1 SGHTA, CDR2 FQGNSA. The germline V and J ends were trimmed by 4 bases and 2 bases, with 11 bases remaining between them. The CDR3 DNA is TGTGCCAGCAGCTGGGCAGGGCCTAACACTGAAGCTTTCTTT. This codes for CASSWAGPNTEAFF.

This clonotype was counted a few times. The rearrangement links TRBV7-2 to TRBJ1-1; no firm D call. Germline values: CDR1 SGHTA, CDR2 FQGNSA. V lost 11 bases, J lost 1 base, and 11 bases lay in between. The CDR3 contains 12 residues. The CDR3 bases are TGTGCCTCCCGGACTCCGAACACTGAAGCTTTCTTT. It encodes CASRTPNTEAFF.

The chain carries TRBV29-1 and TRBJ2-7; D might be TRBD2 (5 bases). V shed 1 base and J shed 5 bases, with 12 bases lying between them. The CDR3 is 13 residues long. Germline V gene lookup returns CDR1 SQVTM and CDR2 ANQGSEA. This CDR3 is CSVEGVTTNEQYF. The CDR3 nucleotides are TGCAGCGTTGAAGGGGTGACTACCAACGAGCAGTACTTC.

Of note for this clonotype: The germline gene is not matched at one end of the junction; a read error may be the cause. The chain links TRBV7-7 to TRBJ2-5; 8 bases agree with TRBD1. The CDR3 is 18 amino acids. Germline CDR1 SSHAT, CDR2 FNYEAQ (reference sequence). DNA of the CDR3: TGTGCTAGCAGCTTAGGACCCCGGGCCAGGGGGCCTGGGGAGACCCAGTACTTC. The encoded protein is CASSLGPRARGPGETQYF.

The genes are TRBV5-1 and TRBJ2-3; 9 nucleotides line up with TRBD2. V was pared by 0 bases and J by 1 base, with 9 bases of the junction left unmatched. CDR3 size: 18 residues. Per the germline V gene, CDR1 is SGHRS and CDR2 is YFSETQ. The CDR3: CASSLAGVAGVGTDTQYF. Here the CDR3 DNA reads TGCGCCAGCAGCTTGGCCGGTGTAGCGGGAGTAGGCACAGATACGCAGTATTTT.

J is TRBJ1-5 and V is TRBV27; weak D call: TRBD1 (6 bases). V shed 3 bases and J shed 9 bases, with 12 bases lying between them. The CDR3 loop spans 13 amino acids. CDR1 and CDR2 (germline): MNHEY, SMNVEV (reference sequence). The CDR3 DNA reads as TGTGCCAGCAGTTTCCAGGGGTCACGGCCCCAGCATTTT. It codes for CASSFQGSRPQHF.

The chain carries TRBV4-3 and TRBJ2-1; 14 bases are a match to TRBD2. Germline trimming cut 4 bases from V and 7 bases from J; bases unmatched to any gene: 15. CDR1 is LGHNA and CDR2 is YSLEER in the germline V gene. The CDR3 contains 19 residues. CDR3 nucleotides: TGCGCCAGCAGCCGACGACTAGCGGGAGGGCAAGCGACAGGGAATGAGCAGTTCTTC. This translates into CASSRRLAGGQATGNEQFF.

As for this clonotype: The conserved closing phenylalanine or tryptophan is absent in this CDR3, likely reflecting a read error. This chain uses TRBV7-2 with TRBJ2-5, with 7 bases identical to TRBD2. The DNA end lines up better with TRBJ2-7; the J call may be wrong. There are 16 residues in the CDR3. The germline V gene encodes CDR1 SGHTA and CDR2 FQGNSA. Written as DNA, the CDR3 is TGTGCCAGCAGCCGACCGACTAGCCCAAGCTCCTACGAGCAGTACCTC. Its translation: CASSRPTSPSSYEQYL.

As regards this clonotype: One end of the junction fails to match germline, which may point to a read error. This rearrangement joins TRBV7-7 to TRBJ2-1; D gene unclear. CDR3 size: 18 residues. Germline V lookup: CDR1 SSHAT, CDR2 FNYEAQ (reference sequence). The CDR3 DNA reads TGTGCTAGCAGCCCGTCTCCCACAAAACTTAGCTCCTACAATGAGCAGTTCTTC. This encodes CASSPSPTKLSSYNEQFF.

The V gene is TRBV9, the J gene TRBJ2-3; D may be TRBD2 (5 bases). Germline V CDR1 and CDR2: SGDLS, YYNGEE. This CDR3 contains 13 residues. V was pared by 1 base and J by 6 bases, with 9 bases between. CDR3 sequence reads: CASSVRSGDTQYF. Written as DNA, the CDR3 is TGTGCCAGCAGCGTACGGTCGGGGGATACGCAGTATTTT.

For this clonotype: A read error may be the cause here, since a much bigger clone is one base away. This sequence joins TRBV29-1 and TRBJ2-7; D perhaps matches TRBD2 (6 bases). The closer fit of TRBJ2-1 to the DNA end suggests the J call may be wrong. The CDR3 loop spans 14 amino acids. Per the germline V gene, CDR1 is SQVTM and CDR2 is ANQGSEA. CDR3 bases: TGCAGCGTTGGGAGCGGGCGGAAAACCTACGAGCAGTTCTTC. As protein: CSVGSGRKTYEQFF.

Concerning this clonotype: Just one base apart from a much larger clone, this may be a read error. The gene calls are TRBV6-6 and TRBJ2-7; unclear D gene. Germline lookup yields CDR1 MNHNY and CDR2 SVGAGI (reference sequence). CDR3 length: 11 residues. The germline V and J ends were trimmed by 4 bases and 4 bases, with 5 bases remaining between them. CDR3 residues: CASSSKYEQYF. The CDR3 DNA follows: TGTGCCAGCAGTTCTAAGTACGAGCAGTACTTC.

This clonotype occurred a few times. The CDR3 loop reads CASSSAGNTEAFF. The CDR3 DNA is TGCGCCAGCAGCTCCGCTGGGAACACTGAAGCTTTCTTT. The chain employs TRBV5-1 and TRBJ1-1, with unresolved D. Deletions cut 3 bases from V and 1 base from J, with 7 bases between. This CDR3 contains 13 residues. Looked up from germline, CDR1 is SGHRS and CDR2 is YFSETQ.

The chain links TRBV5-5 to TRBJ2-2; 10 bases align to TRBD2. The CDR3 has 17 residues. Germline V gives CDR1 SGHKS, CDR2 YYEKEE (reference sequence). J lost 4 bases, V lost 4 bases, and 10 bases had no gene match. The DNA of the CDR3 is TGTGCCAGCAGCCTTCTAGCGGGAGTAGGGCGCACCGGGGAGCTGTTTTTT. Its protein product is CASSLLAGVGRTGELFF.

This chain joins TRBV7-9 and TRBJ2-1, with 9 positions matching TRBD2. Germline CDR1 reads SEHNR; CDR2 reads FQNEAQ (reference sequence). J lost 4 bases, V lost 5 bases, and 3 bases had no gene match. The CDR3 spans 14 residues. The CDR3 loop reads CASSAAGGYNEQFF. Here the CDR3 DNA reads TGTGCCAGCAGCGCAGCGGGAGGATACAATGAGCAGTTCTTC.

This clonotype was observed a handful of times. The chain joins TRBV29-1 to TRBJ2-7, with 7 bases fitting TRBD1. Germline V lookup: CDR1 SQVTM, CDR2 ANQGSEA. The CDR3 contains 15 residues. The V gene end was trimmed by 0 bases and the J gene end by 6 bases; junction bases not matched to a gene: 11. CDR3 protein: CSVEDDDRVVGEQYF. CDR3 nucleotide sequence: TGCAGCGTTGAAGACGACGACAGGGTGGTCGGCGAGCAGTACTTC.

The CDR3 DNA reads TGTGCCAGCAGCCGGCGACTAGCGGAAGTAGGATGGGACACAGATACGCAGTATTTT. As protein: CASSRRLAEVGWDTDTQYF. V gene TRBV12-1 combines with J gene TRBJ2-3; the tabulated D call, TRBD2, remains unverified against the DNA. TRBV12-1 is deemed a pseudogene. This CDR3 is 19 amino acids long.

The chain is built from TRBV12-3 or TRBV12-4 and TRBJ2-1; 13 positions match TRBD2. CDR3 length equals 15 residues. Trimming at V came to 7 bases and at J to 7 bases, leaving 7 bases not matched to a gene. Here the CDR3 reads CASTIGLAGANEQFF. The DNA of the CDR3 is TGTGCCAGCACCATCGGACTAGCGGGAGCAAATGAGCAGTTCTTC.